This is a list of T cell receptor beta chains from one sample in a study of cytomegalovirus exposure and HLA in healthy donors. The repertoire was sequenced with immunoSEQ multiplex PCR; TCRdb's copy has only in-frame clones and lacks some. This listing includes tens of thousands of clones. The sequencing input was PBMCs. The receptors were sampled from a woman in her fifties or sixties in good health and CMV-seropositive. Each CDR3 is given without its conserved first and last residue.

V	J	length	CDR3
TRBV6-1	TRBJ2-7	13	ASSEVAGGPYEQY
TRBV10-3	TRBJ2-7	9	AITIGSEQY
TRBV4-3	TRBJ2-7	13	ASSLQTGPNYEQY
TRBV2	TRBJ1-2	10	ASSGDIYGYT
TRBV28	TRBJ1-6	14	ASNYGGGSGNSPLH
TRBV4-1	TRBJ1-2	12	ASSQDGGYYGYT
TRBV5-4	TRBJ2-3	12	ASSLTPSTDTQY
TRBV5-1	TRBJ2-7	11	ASSRTQGHEQY
TRBV11-2	TRBJ1-6	13	ASSLNGGNNSPLH
TRBV18	TRBJ2-1	12	ASSPRLAQNEQF
TRBV19	TRBJ1-5	13	ASIPTGVPNQPQH
TRBV19	TRBJ1-3	12	ASSKDRLGNTIY
TRBV10-3	TRBJ1-5	13	AIRQGADSNQPQH
TRBV11-3	TRBJ2-7	14	ASSSPRVTSFYEQY
TRBV5-1	TRBJ2-1	12	ASSRDSVDNEQF
TRBV14	TRBJ1-2	11	ASSQAGTHGYT
TRBV7-9	TRBJ1-1	12	ASSLVPGNTEAF
TRBV6-6	TRBJ1-6	12	ASSTGTGGSPLH
TRBV7-2	TRBJ2-7	13	ASSLARVLNYEQY
TRBV29-1	TRBJ1-2	13	SVERDRGASGGYT
TRBV4-3	TRBJ2-5	14	ASSQDRDRGRETQY
TRBV18	TRBJ2-3	15	ASSLTVSGGPRDTQY
TRBV6-1	TRBJ2-5	14	ASSEGSGGLGETQY
TRBV18	TRBJ2-2	12	ASSFRVDTGELF
TRBV11-2	TRBJ2-5	12	ASSPQGAGETQY
TRBV19	TRBJ2-1	12	ASEQGGPDNEQF
TRBV5-1	TRBJ1-1	16	ASSLSRDKEKMNTEAF
TRBV6-5	TRBJ1-2	10	ASSWGQGGYT
TRBV6-1	TRBJ2-2	12	ASSPQGGTGELF
TRBV25-1	TRBJ1-1	13	ASSGRDRGRLEAF
TRBV6-5	TRBJ2-5	13	ASSIWPAGQETQY
TRBV6-6	TRBJ1-1	14	ASSYPGGLGNTEAF
TRBV10-3	TRBJ2-1	18	AISGAGASGGLSSYNEQF
TRBV5-1	TRBJ1-3	13	ASSLSSGAGNTIY
TRBV19	TRBJ2-5	13	ASRTNSGGWETQY
TRBV5-6	TRBJ2-1	11	ASSLMADNEQF
TRBV10-3	TRBJ1-2	14	AISEIDRGQDYGYT
TRBV6-5	TRBJ1-6	13	ASSPSQGANSPLH
TRBV6-5	TRBJ1-1	11	ASSRGGNTEAF
TRBV10-1	TRBJ1-1	11	ASSERGWNEAF
TRBV27	TRBJ2-4	13	ASSSSGTGGNIQY
TRBV9	TRBJ1-3	15	ASSVAGHQTSGNTIY
TRBV7-9	TRBJ1-6	14	ASSPSGTGANSPLH
TRBV6-1	TRBJ1-5	13	ASSDIQTLNQPQH
TRBV19	TRBJ1-5	12	ASLPQPGDQPQH
TRBV15	TRBJ1-2	13	ATSRDPGTGAGYT
TRBV6-5	TRBJ2-7	11	ASGRQGAGEQY
TRBV23-1	TRBJ2-7	13	ASSLRQRSSYEQY